This entry lists 21 T cell receptor beta chains sequenced from one sample in a study of cytomegalovirus exposure and HLA in healthy donors. Vbeta (60) and Jbeta (13) primers were used in the PCR. Generated by immunoSEQ multiplex PCR, the TCRdb table keeps only in-frame clones and is missing some. The table lists about 110,000 clones, 15% of them singletons. The sample taken for sequencing was PBMCs. Every receptor here comes from a young woman in good health and CMV-seronegative.

This clone was recorded only once. This chain uses TRBV9 with TRBJ1-3; 8 positions agree with TRBD1. CDR1 and CDR2 from the germline V gene are SGDLS and YYNGEE. The CDR3 consists of 14 residues. With V trimmed by 5 bases and J by 2 bases, 3 bases remained unmatched. The CDR3 spells CASSIQGAGNTIYF. The CDR3 DNA reads TGTGCCAGCAGTATACAGGGGGCTGGAAACACCATATATTTT.

The J gene is TRBJ1-2, the V gene TRBV5-6; no clear D. Looked up from germline, CDR1 is SGHDT and CDR2 is YYEEEE. Trimming stripped 3 bases from V and 0 bases from J, with 9 bases between. This CDR3 comprises 14 residues. For the CDR3, the DNA is TGTGCCAGCAGCTCTCCGGCGGCTAACTATGGCTACACCTTC. Protein sequence: CASSSPAANYGYTF.

This chain connects TRBV6-5 to TRBJ2-7; possible D gene TRBD1, 6 bases. Trimming removed 8 bases from V and 2 bases from J, with 10 bases in between. Germline loops: CDR1 MNHEY, CDR2 SVGAGI. The CDR3 runs 12 residues. CDR3 loop: CASGEGAYEQYF. DNA for the CDR3: TGTGCCAGCGGAGAGGGGGCCTACGAGCAGTACTTC.

J is TRBJ1-4 and V is TRBV15; unclear D gene. Trimming pared 4 bases from V and 6 bases from J, leaving 3 bases between. This CDR3 comprises 11 residues. CDR1 is LNHNV and CDR2 is YYDKDF in the germline V gene (reference sequence). CDR3 sequence (DNA): TGTGCCACCAGCACTGATGAAAAACTGTTTTTT. This codes for CATSTDEKLFF.

This clone was counted between two and nine times. One junction end does not reproduce the germline sequence, and a read error may be involved. This sample also contains other DNA sequences that code for the same CDR3. The chain carries TRBV6-1 and TRBJ1-1; D gene unclear. The CDR3 has 14 residues. Germline V gene sequence: CDR1 MNHNS, CDR2 SASEGT. Here the CDR3 reads CASTSKRANTEAFF. The CDR3 DNA follows: TGTGCCAGCACAAGCAAGAGGGCTAACACTGAGGCTTTCTTT.

This clone was seen only a few times. The chain employs TRBV2 and TRBJ2-1; TRBD2 aligns across 9 bases. CDR1 is SNHLY and CDR2 is FYNNEI in the germline V gene. The CDR3 has 16 residues. The CDR3 coding sequence is TGTGTAAGCGGGGGGCGACGACCCCTGAGAGACAATGAGCAGTTCTTC. Translated, it gives CVSGGRRPLRDNEQFF.

This clone was recorded once. The chain links TRBV30 to TRBJ1-2, with a possible D match to TRBD1 (6 bases). Trimming pared 1 base from V and 1 base from J, leaving 13 bases between. CDR1 is GTSNPN and CDR2 is SVGIG in the germline V gene (reference sequence). The CDR3 extends over 15 amino acids. The chain's CDR3 is CAWSAGTSHNYGYTF. The DNA of the CDR3 is TGTGCCTGGAGTGCCGGGACAAGCCATAACTATGGCTACACCTTC.

This clone occurred a few times. The V and J genes are TRBV7-6 and TRBJ1-6; no reliable D call. Trimming left V 2 bases short and J 10 bases short, with 9 bases between. CDR3 length: 13 amino acids. Germline CDR1 and CDR2: SGHVS and FNYEAQ. CDR3 protein: CASSLSNQSPLHF. The CDR3 DNA sequence: TGTGCCAGCAGCTTATCTAACCAATCACCCCTCCACTTT.

This clone was counted only a few times. The chain couples TRBV2 to TRBJ1-1; 9 bases align to TRBD1. Germline trimming cut 7 bases from V and 3 bases from J; bases unmatched to any gene: 15. Germline assignment: CDR1 SNHLY and CDR2 FYNNEI. The CDR3 loop spans 17 amino acids. The CDR3 nucleotides are TGTGCCAGCACCCCACCGTCACAGGGGGCGCGAGACACTGAAGCTTTCTTT. Encoded protein: CASTPPSQGARDTEAFF. Full variable domain (missing parts from reference TRBV2 and TRBJ1-1): EPEVTQTPSHQVTQMGQEVILRCVPISNHLYFYWYRQILGQKVEFLVSFYNNEISEKSEIFDDQFSVERPDGSNFTLKIRSTKLEDSAMYFCASTPPSQGARDTEAFFGQGTRLTVV.

This clone turned up a few times. The chain carries TRBV6-5 and TRBJ1-1, with TRBD1 as a possible D gene (6 bases). The CDR3 totals 14 residues. CDR1 MNHEY and CDR2 SVGAGI come from the germline V gene. With 5 bases removed from V and 0 bases from J, the gap between germline ends came to 10 bases. Written as DNA, the CDR3 is TGTGCCAGCAGTCCCGACAGGTTGAACACTGAAGCTTTCTTT. It codes for CASSPDRLNTEAFF.

A few counts support this clone. V usage is TRBV7-9 and J usage is TRBJ1-4; the D gene is possibly TRBD1 (5 bases). Germline V CDR1 and CDR2: SEHNR, FQNEAQ (reference sequence). The V gene lost 1 base and the J gene lost 7 bases, with 10 bases spanning the gap. CDR3 size: 14 residues. CDR3 nucleotides: TGTGCCAGCAGCTTAGGGGGCGATGGTGAAAAACTGTTTTTT. As protein: CASSLGGDGEKLFF.

The chain recombines TRBV15 with TRBJ2-7; D possibly corresponds to TRBD2 (6 bases). Germline loops: CDR1 LNHNV, CDR2 YYDKDF (reference sequence). CDR3 size: 15 residues. V was cut by 3 bases and J by 2 bases, with 14 bases left in between. CDR3 sequence reads: CATSSAAGLPYEQYF. CDR3 DNA: TGTGCCACCAGCAGCGCAGCCGGACTACCCTACGAGCAGTACTTC.

This clone appeared a few times. This chain joins TRBV12-5 and TRBJ1-2, with TRBD1 as a possible D gene (5 bases). Trimming removed 6 bases from V and 4 bases from J, with 30 bases in between. CDR1 and CDR2 (germline): LGHNT, FRNRAP. The CDR3 contains 19 residues. CDR3: CASGRFSGISRGVGYGYTF. The CDR3 region has the DNA TGTGCTAGTGGCCGCTTTTCCGGCATCAGTCGGGGGGTTGGCTATGGCTACACCTTC.

The V gene is TRBV6-6, the J gene TRBJ1-1; the D gene is possibly TRBD1 (5 bases). The V end lost 6 bases, the J end lost 2 bases, and 13 bases lay between the germline ends. CDR1 is MNHNY and CDR2 is SVGAGI in the germline V gene (reference sequence). The CDR3 contains 14 residues. CDR3 amino acids: CASRPGQTNTEAFF. CDR3 nucleotides: TGTGCCAGCAGGCCCGGACAAACTAACACTGAAGCTTTCTTT.

This clone was counted a few times. The J gene is TRBJ2-1, the V gene TRBV29-1; 7 bases are shared with TRBD2. The CDR3 loop spans 11 amino acids. Germline V gene lookup returns CDR1 SQVTM and CDR2 ANQGSEA. Here the CDR3 DNA reads TGCACCTACGGGGGGAACAATGAGCAGTTCTTC. It yields the protein CTYGGNNEQFF.

This clone was seen only a few times. The chain recombines TRBV29-1 with TRBJ2-5; D unclear. The V end was cut by 8 bases, the J end by 4 bases, with 14 bases between. CDR1 is SQVTM and CDR2 is ANQGSEA in the germline V gene. This CDR3 is 12 amino acids long. This chain's CDR3 is CSPVGPGETQYF. The CDR3 nucleotides read TGCAGCCCCGTTGGTCCGGGAGAGACCCAGTACTTC.

J is TRBJ2-7 and V is TRBV5-4, with 15 bases identical to TRBD2. V trimming: 3 bases; J trimming: 2 bases; junction bases outside the gene matches: 3. Germline V lookup: CDR1 SGHNT, CDR2 YYREEE (reference sequence). The CDR3 is made up of 16 amino acids. This chain's CDR3 is CASSSGTSGRTYEQYF. Here the CDR3 DNA reads TGTGCCAGCAGCTCCGGGACTAGCGGGAGGACCTACGAGCAGTACTTC.

The chain employs TRBV6-5 and TRBJ1-4, with D possibly being TRBD1 (5 bases). Trimming took 0 bases from V and 8 from J, leaving 13 bases between them. This CDR3 spans 15 amino acids. CDR1 and CDR2 from the germline V gene are MNHEY and SVGAGI. The CDR3 DNA reads TGTGCCAGCAGTTACTCCGGGGGGATAGAGGAAAAACTGTTTTTT. Amino acids: CASSYSGGIEEKLFF.

This chain links TRBV30 with TRBJ1-1; D uncertain. CDR3 length equals 13 residues. V lost 3 bases to trimming and J lost 0 bases, with 8 bases between them. Germline V gene data show CDR1 as GTSNPN and CDR2 as SVGIG (reference sequence). The CDR3 DNA sequence: TGTGCCTGGAGGCCAGATATGAACACTGAAGCTTTCTTT. Encoded protein: CAWRPDMNTEAFF.

In this sample, this clone turned up a few times. One base away lies a much larger clone, so this may be a sequencing read error. The chain carries TRBV7-8 and TRBJ2-7; maybe TRBD2 (6 bases). The V gene lost 1 base and the J gene lost 0 bases, with 7 bases spanning the gap. The CDR3 is 14 residues long. Per the germline V gene, CDR1 is SGHVS and CDR2 is FQNEAQ. As DNA, the CDR3 is TGTGCCAGCAGCTTAGGGGGACTCTCCTACGAGCAGTACTTC. Amino acids: CASSLGGLSYEQYF.

A few counts support this clone. The chain links TRBV9 to TRBJ2-3; TRBD1 might be the D (5 bases). The CDR3 is 15 amino acids. The germline V gene encodes CDR1 SGDLS and CDR2 YYNGEE. Trimming shortened V by 0 bases and J by 6 bases, and 14 bases separated the two germline ends. CDR3 protein: CASSVEGARLDTQYF. CDR3 DNA sequence: TGTGCCAGCAGCGTAGAAGGGGCCCGACTGGATACGCAGTATTTT.